Sequencing of this T cell receptor beta chain was carried out in a study of Graves' ophthalmopathy and Graves' hyperthyroidism. At the level of the study: Ahead of any treatment, peripheral blood was obtained at the initial diagnosis.

Using RNA transcripts, the TCR beta CDR3 regions were amplified. The workflow started with a first-round RT-PCR run with HTBI primers and then moved on to a second-round multiplex PCR. TCRdb independently ran MiXCR on the multiplex PCR reads; one entry per CDR3 protein. The repertoire holds around 400,000 distinct CDR3 sequences, with approximately 16% as singletons. V was clipped by 3 bases and J by 2 bases, with 11 bases between them. The CDR3 has 13 amino acids. Germline CDR1 reads DFQATT; CDR2 reads SNEGSKA (reference sequence). Where ophthalmopathy was present, donors had moderate-to-severe activity, CAS ≥3, NOSPECS ≥4 and duration under 3 months. Pregnancy or lactation, uncontrolled infections and other autoimmune diseases were grounds for excluding patients.

The sequenced sample consisted of peripheral blood. The chain recombines TRBV20-1 with TRBJ2-7; weak D call: TRBD2 (6 bases). The receptor was isolated from a young woman with Graves' ophthalmopathy. For the CDR3, the DNA is TGCAGTGCTAGGCCGGGACTGACCTACGAGCAGTACTTC. This codes for CSARPGLTYEQYF.